The TCR beta chain under discussion was sequenced for a study of chemoradiotherapy in HPV16-positive cancers. Study-level background: Candidate HPV-specific T-cell clones and common TCR motifs came from functional assays in two HPV16-positive patients. General observations from the study: Functional assays defining HPV-specific T cells used only a couple of HPV16-positive patients. In HPV16-positive patients, HPV-responsive T-cell expansion tracked better recurrence-free survival.

The method was immunoSEQ multiplex PCR; TCRdb's version includes in-frame clones alone and lacks a portion of them. The table has 4,000 to 6,000 clones, approximately 88% seen once. Of note for this clone: Its specificity is unknown.

Repeated repertoire sampling spanned the course of chemoradiotherapy. V lost 2 bases, J lost 3 bases, and 14 bases lay in between. This CDR3 has 15 residues. Per the germline V gene, CDR1 is MGHRA and CDR2 is YSYEKL. The sequencing used tumor tissue, collected from a patient who underwent chemoradiotherapy. The TCR was taken from a human donor with HPV-associated anogenital cancer. V is TRBV4-1 and J is TRBJ2-7, with D perhaps matching TRBD1 (6 bases). CDR3 in DNA: TGCGCCAGCAGCCAATTTGGGGGCTTTTACTACGAGCAGTACTTC. It encodes CASSQFGGFYYEQYF.